The 11 T cell receptor beta chains below all came from one sample that was sequenced in a study of shared clonotypes between healthy human individuals. Using immunoSEQ multiplex PCR, the repertoire was profiled, and TCRdb retains in-frame clones only, with some absent. The sample has about 2 million clones, around 95% seen once. The sample taken for sequencing was naive CD4+ T cells sorted from blood. Noted subset: CD45RA+ positively selected. Receptors originate from a man aged 18 to 29 in good health.

The chain is built from TRBV2 and TRBJ2-3, with no clear D. CDR3 length: 14 amino acids. CDR1 and CDR2 from the germline V gene are SNHLY and FYNNEI. V lost 8 bases, J lost 0 bases, and 12 bases lay in between. CDR3 coding DNA: TGTGCCAGCGGACGTAAAACTAGCACAGATACGCAGTATTTT. Amino acid sequence: CASGRKTSTDTQYF. The entire variable domain, with the rest obtained from reference TRBV2 and TRBJ2-3, is as follows: EPEVTQTPSHQVTQMGQEVILRCVPISNHLYFYWYRQILGQKVEFLVSFYNNEISEKSEIFDDQFSVERPDGSNFTLKIRSTKLEDSAMYFCASGRKTSTDTQYFGPGTRLTVL.

This chain joins TRBV5-1 and TRBJ1-5; D is uncertain. Between the trimmed V and J ends, which lost 7 bases and 9 bases, there was a span of 17 bases. Germline V gives CDR1 SGHRS, CDR2 YFSETQ. The CDR3 spans 13 residues. For the CDR3, the DNA is TGCGCCAGCGCCTCCGTAGGCCCGGGGCCCCAGCATTTT. Protein: CASASVGPGPQHF.

This clone was observed once. The chain couples TRBV7-9 to TRBJ2-5; TRBD1 matches 11 bases. The trim removed 5 bases at V and 5 bases at J, leaving 4 bases unmatched. CDR3 length equals 14 residues. The germline gives CDR1 SEHNR, CDR2 FQNEAQ (reference sequence). The DNA of the CDR3 is TGTGCCAGCAGCGGACAGGGGGCCGGGGAGACCCAGTACTTC. This encodes CASSGQGAGETQYF.

The chain couples TRBV6-6 to TRBJ1-3; no reliable D call. CDR1 MNHNY and CDR2 SVGAGI come from the germline V gene (reference sequence). Trimming pared 8 bases from V and 4 bases from J, leaving 15 bases between. CDR3 length: 14 amino acids. CDR3 amino acids: CASQTRDSGNTIYF. CDR3 DNA sequence: TGTGCCAGCCAGACTCGTGATTCGGGAAACACCATATATTTT.

Remarks on this clone: This sample also contains other DNA sequences that code for the same CDR3. This chain uses TRBV11-1 with TRBJ1-1, with TRBD1 matching over 9 bases. This CDR3 region has 13 residues. J gave up 5 bases and V 4 bases, and 2 bases lay outside the gene matches. Germline V lookup: CDR1 SGHAT, CDR2 FQDESV (reference sequence). The DNA for the CDR3 is TGTGCCAGCAGCTATGGACAGGGGACTGAAGCTTTCTTT. Translating gives CASSYGQGTEAFF.

Concerning this clone itself: The germline gene is not matched at one end of the junction; a read error may be the cause. The identical CDR3 is also encoded by other nucleotide sequences in the sample. This chain connects TRBV6-5 to TRBJ2-7, with D perhaps TRBD1 (5 bases). This CDR3 region has 15 residues. Germline CDR1 reads MNHEY; CDR2 reads SVGAGI. The DNA of the CDR3 is TGTGCCAGCAGCTACTCGTCCCAGGGTTATTACGAGCAGTACTTC. This codes for CASSYSSQGYYEQYF.

The rearrangement links TRBV6-6 to TRBJ2-5; 11 nucleotides match TRBD2. After removal of 5 bases from V and 3 bases from J, the junction contained 2 bases not matched to a gene. The CDR3 extends over 14 amino acids. Germline CDR1 and CDR2: MNHNY and SVGAGI (reference sequence). In DNA, the CDR3 is TGTGCCAGCAGTGTAGCGGGGGGGAAAGAGACCCAGTACTTC. Protein product: CASSVAGGKETQYF.

The sample holds one count of this clone. The V gene is TRBV4-2, the J gene TRBJ2-5; D gene ambiguous. In germline, CDR1 is LGHNA, CDR2 YNFKEQ. The V gene lost 1 base and the J gene lost 5 bases, with 8 bases spanning the gap. The CDR3 loop spans 13 amino acids. This CDR3 is CASSQGAAETQYF. As DNA, the CDR3 is TGTGCCAGCAGCCAAGGGGCAGCGGAGACCCAGTACTTC.

Concerning this clone: One junction end does not reproduce the germline sequence, and a read error may be involved. J is TRBJ1-6 and V is TRBV6-5; 7 bases line up with TRBD1. Germline V gene sequence: CDR1 MNHEY, CDR2 SVGAGI. CDR3 length: 14 residues. CDR3 nucleotides: TGTGCCAGCAGTTCCAGGGACAGCGATTCACCCCTCTACTTT. Amino acids: CASSSRDSDSPLYF.

The chain combines TRBV4-3 with TRBJ2-7; 8 nucleotides line up with TRBD1. Looked up from germline, CDR1 is LGHNA and CDR2 is YSLEER. The CDR3 contains 15 residues. Trimming took 0 bases from V and 5 from J; bases not matched to a gene: 6. CDR3 coding DNA: TGCGCCAGCAGCCAAGAAGGGCAGGGGGCAAACGAGCAGTACTTC. As protein: CASSQEGQGANEQYF.

V gene TRBV18 combines with J gene TRBJ2-1, with TRBD1 matching over 10 bases. CDR1 and CDR2 (germline): KGHSH, LQKENI. CDR3 length: 18 amino acids. With 1 base clipped from V and 10 bases from J, the junction kept 16 bases outside the gene matches. DNA of the CDR3: TGTGCCAGCTCACCACTCTCCGGGGGAGAGACAGGGGGCGGAGAGCAGTTCTTC. Translating it yields CASSPLSGGETGGGEQFF.